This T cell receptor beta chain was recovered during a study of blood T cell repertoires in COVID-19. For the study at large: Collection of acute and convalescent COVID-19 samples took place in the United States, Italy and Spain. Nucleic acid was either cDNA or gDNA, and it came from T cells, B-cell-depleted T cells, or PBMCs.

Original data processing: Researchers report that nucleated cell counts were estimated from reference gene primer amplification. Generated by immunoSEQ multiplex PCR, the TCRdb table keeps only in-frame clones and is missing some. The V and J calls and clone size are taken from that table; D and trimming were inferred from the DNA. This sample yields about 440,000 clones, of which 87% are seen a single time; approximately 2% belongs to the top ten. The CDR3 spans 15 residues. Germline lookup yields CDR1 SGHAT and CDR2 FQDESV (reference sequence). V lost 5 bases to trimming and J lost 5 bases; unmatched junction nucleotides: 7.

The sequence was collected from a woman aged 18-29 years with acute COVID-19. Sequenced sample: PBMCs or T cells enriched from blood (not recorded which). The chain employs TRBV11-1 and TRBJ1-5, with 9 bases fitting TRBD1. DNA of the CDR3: TGTGCCAGCAGCCAAGGTGGACAGGGGTATCAGCCCCAGCATTTT. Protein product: CASSQGGQGYQPQHF. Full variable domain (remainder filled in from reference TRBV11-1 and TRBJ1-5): EAEVAQSPRYKITEKSQAVAFWCDPISGHATLYWYRQILGQGPELLVQFQDESVVDDSQLPKDRFSAERLKGVDSTLKIQPAELGDSAMYLCASSQGGQGYQPQHFGDGTRLSIL.